This is a list of T cell receptor beta chains from one sample in a study of T cells in Graves' hyperthyroidism and ophthalmopathy. A single record per CDR3 protein comes from TCRdb applying MiXCR to the multiplex PCR reads. Of about 600,000 distinct CDR3 sequences in the sample, approximately 15% were seen once. Sample: blood. The receptors derive from a young woman with Graves' ophthalmopathy. Both conserved end residues are part of each CDR3. A D gene is named only where the DNA matches it firmly. Rows may omit the clone size; those that give it use once, few, many or a size class.

CAWSLHETQYF TGTGCCTGGAGTCTCCACGAGACCCAGTACTTC TRBV30 . TRBJ2-5 many
CASSFNGLMNTEAFF TGTGCCAGCAGCTTCAATGGGCTTATGAACACTGAAGCTTTCTTT TRBV7-9 . TRBJ1-1 many
CASSEVPSGGELFF TGTGCCAGCAGTGAAGTACCTTCGGGCGGGGAGCTGTTTTTT TRBV2 . TRBJ2-2 many
CASSTDPTGSGNTIYF TGTGCCAGCAGTACCGACCCGACAGGGTCGGGAAACACCATATATTTT TRBV27 TRBD1 TRBJ1-3 .
CATSRDGPTPNQPQHF TGTGCCACCAGCAGAGATGGGCCGACCCCCAATCAGCCCCAGCATTTT TRBV15 . TRBJ1-5 .
CASSLTGGKYGYTF TGTGCCAGCAGCTTAACGGGGGGCAAATATGGCTACACCTTC TRBV5-4 . TRBJ1-2 few
CASSLEWGATEAFF TGTGCCAGCAGCTTAGAGTGGGGGGCCACTGAAGCTTTCTTT TRBV11-2 . TRBJ1-1 many
CASSLDRRYEQYF TGTGCCAGCAGCTTAGACAGAAGATACGAGCAGTACTTC TRBV7-2 . TRBJ2-7 many
CASSELGVSTRQPQHF TGTGCCAGCAGTGAACTGGGCGTTTCGACCAGACAGCCCCAGCATTTT TRBV2 . TRBJ1-5 many
CAWSVTRGGEAFF TGTGCCTGGAGTGTAACGCGGGGCGGGGAAGCTTTCTTT TRBV30 . TRBJ1-1 .
CASSQDTGGFSSYNEQFF TGCGCCAGCAGCCAAGATACGGGCGGGTTTAGCTCCTACAATGAGCAGTTCTTC TRBV4-3 . TRBJ2-1 .
CASSALTGGPTDTQYF TGTGCCAGCAGTGCGCTGACAGGGGGTCCTACAGATACGCAGTATTTT TRBV27 TRBD1 TRBJ2-3 .
CASSLGFLSGANVLTF TGTGCCAGCAGCTTAGGGTTCCTCTCTGGGGCCAACGTCCTGACTTTC TRBV11-3 . TRBJ2-6 .